This T cell receptor (beta chain) is drawn from a study of T-cell reconstitution after alpha-beta-depleted transplantation in children. TCRbeta library preparation incorporated unique molecular identifiers. TCRdb re-called the PCR reads with MiXCR, one entry per CDR3 protein. The sample has fewer than 150,000 distinct CDR3 sequences; under 25% are singletons. This clonotype has only a few counts. Its antigen is still unknown. This CDR3 spans 13 amino acids. CDR1 and CDR2 from the germline V gene are DFQATT and SNEGSKA (reference sequence). Trimming took 5 bases from V and 5 from J, leaving 13 bases between them. Overall study findings and caveats: Elevated TCRbeta diversity at day 60 was traced, in some patients, to surviving recipient T cells and thymic progenitors. Where alpha-beta T cells came from about two months after transplant was reportedly several hundred expanded graft clones. It was newly produced T cells that mostly accounted for T-cell counts and diversity one year after transplant.

This sequence was found in a male patient aged 2 to 9 who had a stem cell transplant for chronic granulomatous disease, so the T cells may come from the graft donor. The J gene is TRBJ2-1, the V gene TRBV20-1; a possible D gene is TRBD2 (5 bases). The starting material was PBMCs, mostly from graft donor cells, obtained 180 days after TCRalphabeta/CD19-depleted stem cell transplant. DNA for the CDR3: TGCAGTGCTGTAAAGAGCGGTAACAATGAGCAGTTCTTC. This codes for CSAVKSGNNEQFF.